This TCR beta chain was found in a study of cytotoxic CD8 clonotypes in ibrutinib-treated CLL. Study-level background: The samples contained approximately 280,000 productive templates on average. They also contained an average of around 94,000 productive rearrangements. Study results and caveats: Public clonotypes were uncommon and contracted or stayed stable on treatment.

Sequenced by immunoSEQ multiplex PCR; TCRdb stores in-frame clones only, minus some. The sample consists of about 300,000 clones, roughly 76% of them appearing once. The count of this clone is one. The antigen is not known. This material consisted of PBMCs, taken at disease progression, from a patient treated with ibrutinib. This receptor was identified in a human donor with chronic lymphocytic leukemia.

CDR3 loop: CASSAFPLAGGAYEQYF. As DNA, the CDR3 is TGTGCCAGCAGCGCATTCCCTTTAGCGGGGGGCGCCTACGAGCAGTACTTC. This chain uses TRBV5-4 with TRBJ2-7, with 10 bases matching TRBD2. Looked up from germline, CDR1 is SGHNT and CDR2 is YYREEE (reference sequence). This CDR3 contains 17 residues. With 4 bases clipped from V and 2 bases from J, the junction kept 12 bases outside the gene matches.